This TCR beta chain was sequenced in a study of blood T cell repertoires in COVID-19. About the study: Material from acute and convalescent COVID-19 was sourced from the United States, Italy and Spain.

In the original processing: Scientists estimated how many nucleated cells there were by amplifying reference gene primers. The protocol was immunoSEQ multiplex PCR, while the TCRdb copy is restricted to in-frame clones and leaves out a portion. From that table come the V and J calls and clone size; the DNA was used to work out D and trimming. The sample carries some 130,000 clones, about 87% recorded once. The sequenced material came from peripheral blood. The TCR was taken from a man between 45 and 60 years old with active COVID-19.

CDR3 bases: TGTGCCGTGGCGTTGGGACTTAGCGGGGGGGCCGCAGATACGCAGTATTTT. It yields the protein CAVALGLSGGAADTQYF. The chain recombines TRBV10-3 with TRBJ2-3, with 11 bases that match TRBD2. Germline V CDR1 and CDR2: ENHRY, SYGVKD. J gave up 4 bases and V 11 bases, and 17 bases lay outside the gene matches. This CDR3 has 17 residues.